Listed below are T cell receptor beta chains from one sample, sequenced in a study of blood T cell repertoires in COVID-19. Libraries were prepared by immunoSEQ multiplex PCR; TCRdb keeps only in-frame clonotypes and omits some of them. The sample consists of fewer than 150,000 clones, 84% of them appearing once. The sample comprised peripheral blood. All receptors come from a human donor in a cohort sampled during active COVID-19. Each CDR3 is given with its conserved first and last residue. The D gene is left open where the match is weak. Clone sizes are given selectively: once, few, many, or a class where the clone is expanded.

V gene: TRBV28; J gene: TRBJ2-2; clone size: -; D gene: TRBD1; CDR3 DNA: TGTGCCAGCAGTTTAGGCAGGGGGCCCGGGGAGCTGTTTTTT; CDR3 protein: CASSLGRGPGELFF
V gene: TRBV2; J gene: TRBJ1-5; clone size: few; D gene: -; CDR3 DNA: TGTGCCAGCAAGAGGGAAAGCAATCAGCCCCAGCATTTT; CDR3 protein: CASKRESNQPQHF
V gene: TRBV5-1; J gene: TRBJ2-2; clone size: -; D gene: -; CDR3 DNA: TGCGCCAGCAGCCCGGCACGGGGACACGCGAACACCGGGGAGCTGTTTTTT; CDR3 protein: CASSPARGHANTGELFF
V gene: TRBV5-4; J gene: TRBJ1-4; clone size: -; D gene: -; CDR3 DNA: TGTGCCAGCAGCCGCCCAGGATCAACTAATGAAAAACTGTTTTTT; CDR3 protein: CASSRPGSTNEKLFF
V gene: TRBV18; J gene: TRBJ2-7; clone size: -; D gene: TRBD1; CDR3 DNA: TGTGCCAGCTCACCACAGACAGGGGTATCCTACGAGCAGTACTTC; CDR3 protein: CASSPQTGVSYEQYF
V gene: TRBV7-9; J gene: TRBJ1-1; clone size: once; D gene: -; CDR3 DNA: TGTGCCAGCAGCCCCTTCGATAGCGACACTGAAGCTTTCTTT; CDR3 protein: CASSPFDSDTEAFF
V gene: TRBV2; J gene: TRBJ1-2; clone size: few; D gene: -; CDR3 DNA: TGTGCCAGCAGTGAAACAGGGTCGGCTGGCTACACCTTC; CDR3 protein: CASSETGSAGYTF
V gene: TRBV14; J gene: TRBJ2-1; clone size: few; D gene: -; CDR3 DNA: TGTGCCAGCAGCCCCGGTAGCCCGTACAATGAGCAGTTCTTC; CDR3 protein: CASSPGSPYNEQFF
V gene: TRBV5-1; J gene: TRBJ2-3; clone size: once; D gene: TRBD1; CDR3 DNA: TGCGCCAGCAGCCGGGACAGGGTCCCCCCAGATACGCAGTATTTT; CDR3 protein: CASSRDRVPPDTQYF
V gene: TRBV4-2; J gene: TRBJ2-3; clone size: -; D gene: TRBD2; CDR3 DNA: TGTGCCAGCAGCCCGCGGGGGGGCGGCACAGATACGCAGTATTTT; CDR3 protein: CASSPRGGGTDTQYF
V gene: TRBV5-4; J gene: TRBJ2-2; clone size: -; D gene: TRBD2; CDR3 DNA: TGTGCCAGCAGCTTGATGCGAACTAGCGGGGGCAGCGGGGAGCTGTTTTTT; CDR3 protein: CASSLMRTSGGSGELFF
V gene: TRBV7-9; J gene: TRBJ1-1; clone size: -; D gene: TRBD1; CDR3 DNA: TGTGCCAGCAGCCCACAGGGGGCTCTCATGAACACTGAAGCTTTCTTT; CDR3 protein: CASSPQGALMNTEAFF
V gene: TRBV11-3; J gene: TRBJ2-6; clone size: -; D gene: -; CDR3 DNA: TGTGCCAGCAGCCCGAAAGCCACGGCTGGGGCCAACGTCCTGACTTTC; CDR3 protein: CASSPKATAGANVLTF
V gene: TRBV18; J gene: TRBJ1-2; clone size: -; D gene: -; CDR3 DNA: TGTGCCAGCTCACCGGGACTTACTAACTATGGCTACACCTTC; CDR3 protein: CASSPGLTNYGYTF
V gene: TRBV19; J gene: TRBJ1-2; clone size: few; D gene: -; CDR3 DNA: TGTGCCAGTTTCTCACCGCTGAATGACCAGGGTGGCTACACCTTC; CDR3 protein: CASFSPLNDQGGYTF
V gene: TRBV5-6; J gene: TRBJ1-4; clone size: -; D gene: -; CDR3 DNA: TGTGCCAGCAGCATCGGGACATCCGAAAAACTGTTTTTT; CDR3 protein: CASSIGTSEKLFF
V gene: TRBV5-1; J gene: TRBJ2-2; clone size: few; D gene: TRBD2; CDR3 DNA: TGCGCCAGCAGCACCGCACTAGCGGGAAACACCGGGGAGCTGTTTTTT; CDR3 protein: CASSTALAGNTGELFF
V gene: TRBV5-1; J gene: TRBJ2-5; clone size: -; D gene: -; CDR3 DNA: TGCGCCAGCACGCTAGATGGAGGTGGAAAAGGGACCCAGTACTTC; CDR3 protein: CASTLDGGGKGTQYF
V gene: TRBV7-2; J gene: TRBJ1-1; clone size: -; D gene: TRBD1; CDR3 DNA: TGTGCCAGCAGCCCATGGACAGGGATGAACACTGAAGCTTTCTTT; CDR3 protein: CASSPWTGMNTEAFF
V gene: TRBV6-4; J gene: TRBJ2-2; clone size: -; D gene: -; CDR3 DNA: TGTGCCAGCAGTCAACTAGTGTCTACCGGGGAGCTGTTTTTT; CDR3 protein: CASSQLVSTGELFF
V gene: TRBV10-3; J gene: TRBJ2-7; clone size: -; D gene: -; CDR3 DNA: TGTGCCATCACGGACTTAGGTGCGGGACAGAGCGAGCAGTACTTC; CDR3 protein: CAITDLGAGQSEQYF
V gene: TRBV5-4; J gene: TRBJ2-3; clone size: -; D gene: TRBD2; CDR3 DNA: TGTGCCAGCGGACCGCCTTCAGCGGGGGTAAGCACAGATACGCAGTATTTT; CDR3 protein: CASGPPSAGVSTDTQYF
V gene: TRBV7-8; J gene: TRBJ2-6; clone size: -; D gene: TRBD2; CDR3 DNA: TGTGCCAGCAGCTTAATCGTAGCGGGGGGCTCTGGGGCCAACGTCCTGACTTTC; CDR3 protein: CASSLIVAGGSGANVLTF
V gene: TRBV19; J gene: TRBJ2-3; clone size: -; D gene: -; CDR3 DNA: TGTGCCAGTAGTATGGCCAACACAGATACGCAGTATTTT; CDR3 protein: CASSMANTDTQYF
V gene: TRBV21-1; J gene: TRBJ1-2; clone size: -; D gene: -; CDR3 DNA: TGTGCCAGCAGCAAACACAGGGGGCAGGGAGGCTACACCTTC; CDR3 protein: CASSKHRGQGGYTF
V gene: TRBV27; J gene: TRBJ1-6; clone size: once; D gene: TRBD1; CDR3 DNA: TGTGCCAGTACCCCGGACAGGGGCAGTTCACCCCTCCACTTT; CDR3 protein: CASTPDRGSSPLHF
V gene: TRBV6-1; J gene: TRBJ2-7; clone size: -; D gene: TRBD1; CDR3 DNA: TGTGCCAGCAGTAACGACAGGGTGTACGAGCAGTACTTC; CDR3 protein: CASSNDRVYEQYF
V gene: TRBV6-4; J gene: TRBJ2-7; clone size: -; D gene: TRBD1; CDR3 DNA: TGTGCCAGCAGTGAAATTGCAGGGGGCGAGCAGTACTTC; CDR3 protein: CASSEIAGGEQYF